The present TCR beta chain was sequenced within a study of patients and donors after allogeneic stem cell transplantation. This CDR3 is built from 15 residues. Trimming removed 0 bases from V and 4 bases from J, with 12 bases in between. CDR1 is LGHDT, CDR2 YNNKEL, per germline (reference sequence). A few counts support this clonotype. TCRdb passed the RT-PCR reads through MiXCR, listing each CDR3 protein once. The sample lists hundreds of thousands of distinct CDR3 sequences; roughly 17% were seen once. This sequence originates from a human donor who was either an allogeneic HSCT recipient or a stem cell or donor lymphocyte infusion donor (not recorded which). It is not recorded whose cells these are; they may come from a transplant donor. Specimen: blood, either unsorted or a sorted T cell fraction (not recorded which). V gene TRBV3-1 combines with J gene TRBJ2-5; a weak D match, TRBD1 (5 bases). The CDR3, as DNA: TGTGCCAGCAGCCAAGAACGACAGTCTATAGAGACCCAGTACTTC. This encodes CASSQERQSIETQYF.